One TCR beta chain is described in this entry. The data derive from a study of blood T cell repertoires in COVID-19. CDR1 is LGHNA and CDR2 is YNFKEQ in the germline V gene. After removal of 1 base from V and 5 bases from J, the junction contained 6 bases not matched to a gene. The CDR3 length is 15 residues. Methods used by the authors: Amplified reference gene primers provided the basis for estimating nucleated cell counts. Clones were sequenced by immunoSEQ multiplex PCR, and TCRdb holds only the in-frame ones, with some missing. That table gives V, J and clone size, and the DNA gave D and trimming. The sample gives approximately 280,000 clones, roughly 89% of which show up once; about 4.6% is in the top ten.

Material: peripheral blood. This chain links TRBV4-2 with TRBJ2-3; 7 bases match TRBD2. This receptor was identified in a man aged 35 to 55 with acute or convalescent COVID-19. The CDR3, as DNA: TGTGCCAGCAGCCAAGGGGCGGCGGGGGAAGATACGCAGTATTTT. Its translation is CASSQGAAGEDTQYF.